This record concerns one T cell receptor beta chain sequence. The antigen remains undetermined. This record comes from a study of PD-L1 blockade in urothelial cancer. Overall study context: Per blood sample, T cells had a median of 141,255. Whole-study findings and limits: Better survival was forecast by a pretreatment blood TCR clonality below the median.

Assay used: immunoSEQ multiplex PCR; TCRdb lists only in-frame clones, some missing. The profile shows tens of thousands of clones, 90% to 95% of them singletons. The CDR3 consists of 15 residues. Germline values: CDR1 SEHNR, CDR2 FQNEAQ (reference sequence). The ends were cut back, 2 bases at V and 2 bases at J, with 7 bases in the middle. The chain joins TRBV7-9 to TRBJ2-6; unclear D gene. The sequencing used PBMCs, collected around atezolizumab (anti-PD-L1) treatment. This TCR came from a man aged 60-69 years with urothelial cancer. CDR3 protein: CASSLSRTGANVLTF. CDR3 sequence (DNA): TGTGCCAGCAGCTTATCGAGGACTGGGGCCAACGTCCTGACTTTC.